A selection of T cell receptor beta chains follows, all from one sample in a study of cytomegalovirus exposure and HLA in healthy donors. Assay: immunoSEQ multiplex PCR; the TCRdb copy retains only in-frame clones and omits some. The sample includes fewer than 80,000 clones, about 70% of them seen just once. The sample was PBMCs. These receptors were obtained from a man between 18 and 35 years old in good health and CMV-seronegative. CDR3s include the opening cysteine and the closing phenylalanine or tryptophan. The order of the fields is V gene, J gene, D gene, clone size, CDR3 length, CDR3 protein, CDR3 DNA. D genes are given only for firm matches. Expanded clones get a size class; other rows say once, few or many, or leave the size out.

V: TRBV4-2
J: TRBJ1-1
D: -
size: -
length: 13
CDR3: CASSQGGATEAFF
DNA: TGTGCCAGCAGCCAAGGGGGAGCCACTGAAGCTTTCTTT

V: TRBV6-5
J: TRBJ2-2
D: TRBD1
size: -
length: 15
CDR3: CASSYSGQTTGELFF
DNA: TGTGCCAGCAGTTACTCGGGACAGACCACCGGGGAGCTGTTTTTT

V: TRBV15
J: TRBJ1-3
D: TRBD1
size: -
length: 17
CDR3: CATSGTESISTGNTIYF
DNA: TGTGCCACCAGCGGGACAGAAAGTATATCAACTGGAAACACCATATATTTT

V: TRBV5-1
J: TRBJ2-7
D: -
size: -
length: 16
CDR3: CASSPGVSLLSYEQYF
DNA: TGCGCCAGCAGCCCCGGGGTCTCACTACTCTCCTACGAGCAGTACTTC

V: TRBV25-1
J: TRBJ1-5
D: -
size: -
length: 14
CDR3: CASSLDSSNQPQHF
DNA: TGTGCCAGCAGCCTTGACAGTAGCAATCAGCCCCAGCATTTT

V: TRBV5-1
J: TRBJ2-1
D: TRBD2
size: once
length: 15
CDR3: CASSFSGGANDEQFF
DNA: TGCGCCAGCAGCTTCAGCGGGGGGGCGAATGATGAGCAGTTCTTC

V: TRBV11-2
J: TRBJ2-5
D: TRBD1
size: once
length: 15
CDR3: CASSPDRVRGETQYF
DNA: TGTGCCAGCAGCCCTGACAGGGTGAGGGGAGAGACCCAGTACTTC

V: TRBV15
J: TRBJ1-2
D: -
size: -
length: 15
CDR3: CATSRGGVANYGYTF
DNA: TGTGCCACCAGCAGAGGGGGCGTCGCTAACTATGGCTACACCTTC

V: TRBV7-3
J: TRBJ2-1
D: -
size: few
length: 12
CDR3: CASSGAYNEQFF
DNA: TGTGCCAGCAGCGGAGCCTACAATGAGCAGTTCTTC

V: TRBV6-1
J: TRBJ2-1
D: TRBD1
size: few
length: 15
CDR3: CASSVGGQGYNEQFF
DNA: TGTGCCAGCAGTGTAGGGGGACAGGGGTACAATGAGCAGTTCTTC

V: TRBV6-1
J: TRBJ1-1
D: TRBD1
size: -
length: 14
CDR3: CASRREGAGTEAFF
DNA: TGTGCCAGCAGACGGGAGGGGGCGGGAACTGAAGCTTTCTTT

V: TRBV6-6
J: TRBJ2-1
D: -
size: -
length: 15
CDR3: CASSSRGGHYNEQFF
DNA: TGTGCCAGCAGTTCTAGGGGGGGACACTACAATGAGCAGTTCTTC

V: TRBV4-1
J: TRBJ1-5
D: -
size: -
length: 16
CDR3: CASSQAGGRGDQPQHF
DNA: TGCGCCAGCAGCCAAGCGGGGGGCAGGGGTGATCAGCCCCAGCATTTT

V: TRBV5-8
J: TRBJ1-5
D: -
size: -
length: 16
CDR3: CASSFSLVFVDQPQHF
DNA: TGTGCCAGCAGCTTTAGTCTGGTATTTGTTGATCAGCCCCAGCATTTT

V: TRBV28
J: TRBJ1-5
D: -
size: -
length: 16
CDR3: CASRYWGDGDNQPQHF
DNA: TGTGCCAGCAGATATTGGGGGGATGGGGACAATCAGCCCCAGCATTTT

V: TRBV10-2
J: TRBJ2-3
D: TRBD2
size: -
length: 16
CDR3: CASSVSGGLITDTQYF
DNA: TGCGCCAGCAGTGTGAGTGGGGGACTAATCACAGATACGCAGTATTTT

V: TRBV4-1
J: TRBJ2-1
D: TRBD1
size: -
length: 15
CDR3: CASSQDPGQLNEQFF
DNA: TGCGCCAGCAGCCAAGATCCGGGACAGCTAAATGAGCAGTTCTTC

V: TRBV7-9
J: TRBJ1-3
D: TRBD1
size: -
length: 17
CDR3: CASSLYAGQGSGNTIYF
DNA: TGTGCCAGCAGCTTATACGCGGGACAGGGCTCTGGAAACACCATATATTTT